The 10 T cell receptor beta chains listed next were all sequenced from one sample in a study of blood T cells in healthy people across ages. PCR was performed a second time for about 7 to 12 cycles using a sample-barcoded 5' primer and a J-beta primer mix. MiXCR, applied by TCRdb to the 5' RACE reads, yields one record per CDR3 protein. This table holds 1.6 million or so distinct CDR3 sequences, about 31% found once. Sequenced input: blood. These receptors all stem from a woman in her twenties or thirties in good health.

The chain joins TRBV20-1 to TRBJ2-3; 9 bases match TRBD2. The trim removed 5 bases at V and 1 base at J, leaving 7 bases unmatched. The CDR3 has 15 amino acids. CDR1 and CDR2 from the germline V gene are DFQATT and SNEGSKA (reference sequence). The CDR3 reads CSALNSGRGTDTQYF. The CDR3 nucleotides read TGCAGTGCTCTCAATAGCGGGAGAGGCACAGATACGCAGTATTTT.

J is TRBJ2-6 and V is TRBV12-3 or TRBV12-4; 8 positions match TRBD1. V lost 5 bases and J lost 0; bases outside the gene matches: 9. CDR3 length equals 18 residues. The DNA for the CDR3 is TGTGCCAGCAGTCACCGGACAGGGACTTACTCTGGGGCCAACGTCCTGACTTTC. Protein sequence: CASSHRTGTYSGANVLTF.

This clonotype was seen a handful of times. This chain joins TRBV6-6 and TRBJ2-7, with 10 positions matching TRBD2. CDR3 length: 14 amino acids. Germline trimming cut 6 bases from V and 3 bases from J; bases unmatched to any gene: 5. Germline CDR1 is MNHNY and CDR2 is SVGAGI (reference sequence). CDR3 nucleotide sequence: TGTGCCAGCAGCTCACTAGCGGGGCTCTACGAGCAGTACTTC. Amino acid sequence: CASSSLAGLYEQYF.

This clonotype was counted a few times. The chain has TRBV6-5 and TRBJ2-3; D remains ambiguous. Trimming pared 5 bases from V and 5 bases from J, leaving 11 bases between. The CDR3 sequence is 13 residues long. CDR1 and CDR2 (germline): MNHEY, SVGAGI. The CDR3 sequence: CASSQHGGDTQYF. For the CDR3, the DNA is TGTGCCAGCAGTCAGCATGGTGGAGATACGCAGTATTTT.

This clonotype was seen many times. The chain recombines TRBV5-5 with TRBJ2-7, with 11 bases matching TRBD1. This CDR3 spans 15 amino acids. V lost 4 bases, J lost 3 bases, and 6 bases stayed unmatched. In germline, CDR1 is SGHKS, CDR2 YYEKEE (reference sequence). The CDR3 here is CASSLDRGLFYEQYF. The CDR3 DNA sequence: TGTGCCAGCAGCCTGGACAGGGGGCTTTTCTACGAGCAGTACTTC.

The chain carries TRBV6-6 and TRBJ1-3; 9 bases align to TRBD1. Per germline, CDR1 MNHNY and CDR2 SVGAGI (reference sequence). The CDR3 has 15 amino acids. V shed 7 bases, J shed 2 bases, and the junction held 6 bases outside the gene matches. The CDR3 loop is CASIEGTGTGNTIYF. The DNA of the CDR3 is TGTGCCAGCATCGAGGGGACAGGGACTGGAAACACCATATATTTT.

CDR3 loop: CASSGIGGEQFF. The CDR3 coding sequence is TGCGCCAGCAGTGGAATCGGGGGGGAGCAGTTCTTC. The chain combines TRBV10-2 with TRBJ2-1, with 7 positions matching TRBD2. The V and J ends lost 4 bases and 10 bases, in that order; junction bases with no gene match: 4. Germline loops: CDR1 WSHSY, CDR2 SAAADI. The CDR3 consists of 12 residues.

This clonotype was observed a few times. This rearrangement joins TRBV7-9 to TRBJ1-2, with D maybe TRBD1 (5 bases). Germline loops: CDR1 SEHNR, CDR2 FQNEAQ (reference sequence). The CDR3 has 16 residues. Trimming took off 6 bases at V and 3 bases at J, with 20 bases between the two ends. The DNA for the CDR3 is TGTGCCAGCAGATCTACCGGCGGGGGGAGGGACTATGGCTACACCTTC. Translation gives CASRSTGGGRDYGYTF. Drawing the rest from reference TRBV7-9 and TRBJ1-2, the complete variable domain is DTGVSQNPRHKITKRGQNVTFRCDPISEHNRLYWYRQTLGQGPEFLTYFQNEAQLEKSRLLSDRFSAERPKGSFSTLEIQRTEQGDSAMYLCASRSTGGGRDYGYTFGSGTRLTVV.

This clonotype was picked up many times. The gene calls are TRBV15 and TRBJ2-1, with D hard to call. Germline values: CDR1 LNHNV, CDR2 YYDKDF (reference sequence). The CDR3 totals 16 residues. Deletions cut 1 base from V and 8 bases from J, with 18 bases between. CDR3 loop: CATSRGIDSPFHEQFF. The CDR3 nucleotides read TGTGCCACCAGCAGAGGCATAGACTCCCCCTTCCATGAGCAGTTCTTC.

As regards this clonotype: A much larger clone is a single base away; this may be a read error. The chain is built from TRBV13 and TRBJ2-7, with TRBD2 identical over 9 bases. The CDR3 is made up of 19 amino acids. From germline, CDR1 is PRHDT and CDR2 FYEKMQ (reference sequence). The CDR3: CASSSSREAGGRSTYGQYF. The CDR3 nucleotides read TGTGCCAGCAGCTCAAGTCGGGAAGCGGGAGGCAGGTCTACCTACGGGCAGTACTTC.